The text below deals with one T cell receptor beta chain. Its specificity is unknown. This entry belongs to a study of T cells in localized non-small cell lung cancer. Study-level points and caveats: Since sequencing was restricted to only one region of the tumor, intratumor heterogeneity remains a possibility. Clonality peaked in uninvolved adjacent lung rather than tumor. A denser population of T cells in blood accompanied longer overall survival. Appearance in adjacent lung was seen for a median around 60 of the top 100 tumor clones.

Generated by immunoSEQ multiplex PCR, the TCRdb table keeps only in-frame clones and is missing some. The sample has some 38,000 clones, 85% to 95% seen once. This CDR3 has 16 residues. Germline V gives CDR1 MDHEN, CDR2 SYDVKM. V was shortened by 5 bases and J by 0 bases, with 16 bases between the two germline ends. The specimen was peripheral blood, collected before any cancer treatment. V is TRBV28 and J is TRBJ1-1; D may be TRBD1 (6 bases). This clonotype was obtained from a female donor over 55 with stage I lung adenocarcinoma. CDR3 bases: TGTGCCAGCAGTGGTATGGGGGGGCGAGTGAACACTGAAGCTTTCTTT. It is translated as CASSGMGGRVNTEAFF.